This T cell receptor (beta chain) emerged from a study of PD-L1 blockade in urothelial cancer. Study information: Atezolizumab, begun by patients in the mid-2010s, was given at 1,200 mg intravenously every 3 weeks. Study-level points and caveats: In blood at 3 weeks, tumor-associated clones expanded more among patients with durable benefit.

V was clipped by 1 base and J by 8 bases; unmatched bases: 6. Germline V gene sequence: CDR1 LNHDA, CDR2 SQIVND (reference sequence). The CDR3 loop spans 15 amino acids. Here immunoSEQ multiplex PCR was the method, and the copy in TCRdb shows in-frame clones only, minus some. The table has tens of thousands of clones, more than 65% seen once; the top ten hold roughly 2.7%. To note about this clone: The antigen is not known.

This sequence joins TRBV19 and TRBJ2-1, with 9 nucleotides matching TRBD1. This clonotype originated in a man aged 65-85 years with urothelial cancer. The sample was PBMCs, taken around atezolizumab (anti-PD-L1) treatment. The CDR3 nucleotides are TGTGCCAGTAGTATAGCCTTTGGGACAGGGCATGAGCAGTTCTTC. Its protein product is CASSIAFGTGHEQFF.